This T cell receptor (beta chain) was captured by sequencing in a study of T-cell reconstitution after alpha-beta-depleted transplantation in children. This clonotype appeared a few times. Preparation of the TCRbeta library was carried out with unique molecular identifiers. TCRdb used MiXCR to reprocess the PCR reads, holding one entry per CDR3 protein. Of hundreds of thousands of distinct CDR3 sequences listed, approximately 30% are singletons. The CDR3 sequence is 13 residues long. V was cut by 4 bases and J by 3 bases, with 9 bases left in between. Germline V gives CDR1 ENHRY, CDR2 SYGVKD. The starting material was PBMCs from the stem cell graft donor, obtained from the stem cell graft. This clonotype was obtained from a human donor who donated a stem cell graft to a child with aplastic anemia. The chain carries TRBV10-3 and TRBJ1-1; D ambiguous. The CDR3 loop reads CAISVKSDTEAFF. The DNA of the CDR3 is TGTGCCATCAGTGTCAAGAGCGACACTGAAGCTTTCTTT.